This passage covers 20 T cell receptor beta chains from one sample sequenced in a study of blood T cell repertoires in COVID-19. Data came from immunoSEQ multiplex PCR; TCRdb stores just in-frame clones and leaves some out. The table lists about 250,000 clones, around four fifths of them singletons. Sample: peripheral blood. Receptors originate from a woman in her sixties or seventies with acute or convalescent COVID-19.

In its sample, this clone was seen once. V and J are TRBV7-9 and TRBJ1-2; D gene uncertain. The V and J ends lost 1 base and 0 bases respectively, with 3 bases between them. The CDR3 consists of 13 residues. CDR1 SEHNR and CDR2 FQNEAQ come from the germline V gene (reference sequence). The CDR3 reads CASSLVANYGYTF. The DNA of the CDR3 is TGTGCCAGCAGCTTAGTAGCTAACTATGGCTACACCTTC.

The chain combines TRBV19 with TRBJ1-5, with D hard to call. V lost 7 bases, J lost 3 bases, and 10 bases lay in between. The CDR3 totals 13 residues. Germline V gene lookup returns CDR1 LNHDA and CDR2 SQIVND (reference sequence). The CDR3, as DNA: TGTGCCAGTACCGGGGTCAACAATCAGCCCCAGCATTTT. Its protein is CASTGVNNQPQHF. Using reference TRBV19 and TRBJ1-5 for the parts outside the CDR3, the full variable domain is DGGITQSPKYLFRKEGQNVTLSCEQNLNHDAMYWYRQDPGQGLRLIYYSQIVNDFQKGDIAEGYSVSREKKESFPLTVTSAQKNPTAFYLCASTGVNNQPQHFGDGTRLSIL.

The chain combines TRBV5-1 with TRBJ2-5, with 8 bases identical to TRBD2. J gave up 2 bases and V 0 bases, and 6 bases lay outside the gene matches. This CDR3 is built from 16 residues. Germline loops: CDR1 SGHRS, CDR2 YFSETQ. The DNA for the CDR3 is TGCGCCAGCAGCTTGGCGAGCGGGGGTCTTCAAGAGACCCAGTACTTC. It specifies CASSLASGGLQETQYF.

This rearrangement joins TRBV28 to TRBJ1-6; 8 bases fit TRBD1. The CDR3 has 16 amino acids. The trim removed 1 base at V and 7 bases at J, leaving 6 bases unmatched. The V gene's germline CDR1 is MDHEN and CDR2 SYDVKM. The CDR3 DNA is TGTGCCAGCAGTTTATTCTCCGGACAGGGAAATTCACCCCTCCACTTT. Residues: CASSLFSGQGNSPLHF.

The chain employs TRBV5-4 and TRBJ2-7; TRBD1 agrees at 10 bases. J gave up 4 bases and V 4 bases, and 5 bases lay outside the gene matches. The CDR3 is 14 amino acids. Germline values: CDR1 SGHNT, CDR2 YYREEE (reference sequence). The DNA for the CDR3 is TGTGCCAGCAGCCAGACAGGGGGCGGGTACGAGCAGTACTTC. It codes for CASSQTGGGYEQYF.

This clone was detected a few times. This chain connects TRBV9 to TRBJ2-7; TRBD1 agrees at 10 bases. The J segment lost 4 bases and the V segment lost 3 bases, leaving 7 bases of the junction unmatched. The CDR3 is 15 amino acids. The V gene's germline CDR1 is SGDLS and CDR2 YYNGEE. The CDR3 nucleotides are TGTGCCAGCAGCGCGACAGACAGGGGGCTGTACGAGCAGTACTTC. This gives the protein CASSATDRGLYEQYF.

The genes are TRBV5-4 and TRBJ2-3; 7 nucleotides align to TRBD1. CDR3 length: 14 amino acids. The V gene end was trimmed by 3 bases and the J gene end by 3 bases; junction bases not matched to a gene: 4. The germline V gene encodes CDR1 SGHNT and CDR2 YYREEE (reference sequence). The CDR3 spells CASSWDSITDTQYF. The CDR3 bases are TGTGCCAGCAGCTGGGACAGCATTACAGATACGCAGTATTTT. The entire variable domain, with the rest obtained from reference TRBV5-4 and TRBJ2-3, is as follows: ETGVTQSPTHLIKTRGQQVTLRCSSQSGHNTVSWYQQALGQGPQFIFQYYREEENGRGNFPPRFSGLQFPNYSSELNVNALELDDSALYLCASSWDSITDTQYFGPGTRLTVL.

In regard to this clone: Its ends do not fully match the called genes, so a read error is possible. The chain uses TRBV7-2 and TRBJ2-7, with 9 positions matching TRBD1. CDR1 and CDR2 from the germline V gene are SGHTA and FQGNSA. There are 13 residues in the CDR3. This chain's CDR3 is CASSLPYGQGIHF. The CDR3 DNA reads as TGTGCCAGCAGCTTACCCTATGGACAGGGGATACACTTC.

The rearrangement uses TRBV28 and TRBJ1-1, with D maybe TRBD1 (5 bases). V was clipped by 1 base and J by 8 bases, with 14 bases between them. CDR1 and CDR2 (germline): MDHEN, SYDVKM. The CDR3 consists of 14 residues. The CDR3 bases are TGTGCCAGCAGTTTATCCCCAAAGGGGTCCGAAGCTTTCTTT. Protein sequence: CASSLSPKGSEAFF.

CDR3 bases: TGTGCCAGCAGCGCTCAGGGAAACAACTATGGCTACACCTTC. Its translation: CASSAQGNNYGYTF. V and J are TRBV5-6 and TRBJ1-2; possible D gene TRBD1, 5 bases. Trimming removed 4 bases at V and 2 bases at J, with 12 bases between. Germline V gene data show CDR1 as SGHDT and CDR2 as YYEEEE. The CDR3 is 14 amino acids. The full variable domain, its missing parts supplied by reference TRBV5-6 and TRBJ1-2, is DAGVTQSPTHLIKTRGQQVTLRCSPKSGHDTVSWYQQALGQGPQFIFQYYEEEERQRGNFPDRFSGHQFPNYSSELNVNALLLGDSALYLCASSAQGNNYGYTFGSGTRLTVV.

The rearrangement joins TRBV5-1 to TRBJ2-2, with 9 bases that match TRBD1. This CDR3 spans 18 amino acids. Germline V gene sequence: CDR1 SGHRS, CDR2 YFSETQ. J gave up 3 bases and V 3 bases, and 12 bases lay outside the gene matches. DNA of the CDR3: TGCGCCAGCAGCTCGGGACAGGGTGACTTAGGCGACACCGGGGAGCTGTTTTTT. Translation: CASSSGQGDLGDTGELFF.

CDR3 sequence: CASSEALAALNTEAFF. In DNA, the CDR3 is TGTGCCAGCAGTGAAGCGCTTGCGGCCTTGAACACTGAAGCTTTCTTT. This chain joins TRBV2 and TRBJ1-1, with D unresolved. The length of the CDR3 is 16 residues. Germline V gene lookup returns CDR1 SNHLY and CDR2 FYNNEI. Trimming took off 0 bases at V and 0 bases at J, with 11 bases between the two ends.

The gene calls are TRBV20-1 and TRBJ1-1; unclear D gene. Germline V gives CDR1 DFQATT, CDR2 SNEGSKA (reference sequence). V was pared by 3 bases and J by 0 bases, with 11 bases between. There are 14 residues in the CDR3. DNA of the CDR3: TGCAGTGCTAGTGGCAGGAACATGAACACTGAAGCTTTCTTT. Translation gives CSASGRNMNTEAFF.

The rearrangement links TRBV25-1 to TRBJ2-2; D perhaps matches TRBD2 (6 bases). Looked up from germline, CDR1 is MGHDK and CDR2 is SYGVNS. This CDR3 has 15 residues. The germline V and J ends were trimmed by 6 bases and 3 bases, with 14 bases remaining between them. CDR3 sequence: CASRREDGYTGELFF. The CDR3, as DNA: TGTGCCAGCAGGAGGGAGGACGGCTACACCGGGGAGCTGTTTTTT.

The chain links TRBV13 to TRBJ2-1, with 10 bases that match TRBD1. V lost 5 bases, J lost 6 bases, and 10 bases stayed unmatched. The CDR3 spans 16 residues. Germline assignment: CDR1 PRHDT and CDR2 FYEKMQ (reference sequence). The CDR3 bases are TGTGCCAGCAGCGAGCGTCGACAGGGGGCTTTCAATGAGCAGTTCTTC. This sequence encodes CASSERRQGAFNEQFF.

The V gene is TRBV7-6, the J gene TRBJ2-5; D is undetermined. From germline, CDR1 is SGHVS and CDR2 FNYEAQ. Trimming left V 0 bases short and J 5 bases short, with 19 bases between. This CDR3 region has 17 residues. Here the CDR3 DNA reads TGTGCCAGCAGCTTAGCACGACTCTTTGGTGCTAGGGAGACCCAGTACTTC. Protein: CASSLARLFGARETQYF.

The CDR3 nucleotides are TGTGCCAGCAGCTTAGGAGGGGGTAGCACTGAAGCTTTCTTT. Protein sequence: CASSLGGGSTEAFF. V and J are TRBV11-2 and TRBJ1-1; possibly TRBD1 for D (6 bases). The V end lost 1 base, the J end lost 4 bases, and 10 bases lay between the germline ends. The CDR3 is made up of 14 amino acids. From germline, CDR1 is SGHAT and CDR2 FQNNGV.

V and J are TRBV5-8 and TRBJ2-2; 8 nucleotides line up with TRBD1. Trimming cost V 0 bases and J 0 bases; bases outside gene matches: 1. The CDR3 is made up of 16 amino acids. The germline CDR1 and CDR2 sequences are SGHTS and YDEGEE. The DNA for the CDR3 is TGTGCCAGCAGCTTGGGGACAGGGTCGAACACCGGGGAGCTGTTTTTT. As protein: CASSLGTGSNTGELFF.

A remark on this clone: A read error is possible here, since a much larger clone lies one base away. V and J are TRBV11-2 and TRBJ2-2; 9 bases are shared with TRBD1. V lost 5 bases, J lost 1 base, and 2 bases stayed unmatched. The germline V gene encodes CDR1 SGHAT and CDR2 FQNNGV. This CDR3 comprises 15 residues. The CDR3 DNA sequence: TGTGCCAGCAGCCGGGACAGGGTGAACACCGGGGAGCTGTTTTTT. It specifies CASSRDRVNTGELFF. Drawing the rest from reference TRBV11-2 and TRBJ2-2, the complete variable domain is EAGVAQSPRYKIIEKRQSVAFWCNPISGHATLYWYQQILGQGPKLLIQFQNNGVVDDSQLPKDRFSAERLKGVDSTLKIQPAKLEDSAVYLCASSRDRVNTGELFFGEGSRLTVL.

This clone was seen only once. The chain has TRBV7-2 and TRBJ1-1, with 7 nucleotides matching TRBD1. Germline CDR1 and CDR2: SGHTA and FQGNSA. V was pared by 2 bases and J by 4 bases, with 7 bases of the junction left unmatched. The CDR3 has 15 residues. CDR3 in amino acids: CASSLRQGGATEAFF. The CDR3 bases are TGTGCCAGCAGCTTAAGACAGGGTGGTGCCACTGAAGCTTTCTTT. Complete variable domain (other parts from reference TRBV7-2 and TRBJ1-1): GAGVSQSPSNKVTEKGKDVELRCDPISGHTALYWYRQSLGQGLEFLIYFQGNSAPDKSGLPSDRFSAERTGGSVSTLTIQRTQQEDSAVYLCASSLRQGGATEAFFGQGTRLTVV.